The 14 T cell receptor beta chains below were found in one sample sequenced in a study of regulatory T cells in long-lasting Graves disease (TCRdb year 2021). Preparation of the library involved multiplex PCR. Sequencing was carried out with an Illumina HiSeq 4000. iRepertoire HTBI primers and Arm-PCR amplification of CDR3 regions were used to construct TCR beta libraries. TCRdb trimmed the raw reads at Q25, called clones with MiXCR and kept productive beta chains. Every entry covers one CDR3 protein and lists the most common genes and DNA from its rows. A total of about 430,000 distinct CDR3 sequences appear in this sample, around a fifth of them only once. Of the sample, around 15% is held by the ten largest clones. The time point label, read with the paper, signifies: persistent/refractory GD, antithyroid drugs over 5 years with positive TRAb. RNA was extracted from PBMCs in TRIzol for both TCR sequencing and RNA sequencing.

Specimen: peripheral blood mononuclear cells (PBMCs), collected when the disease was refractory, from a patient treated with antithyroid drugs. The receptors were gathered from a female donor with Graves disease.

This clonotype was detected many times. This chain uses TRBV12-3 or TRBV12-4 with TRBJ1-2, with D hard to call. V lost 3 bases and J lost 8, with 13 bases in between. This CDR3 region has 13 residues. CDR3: CASSLGEGGGYTF. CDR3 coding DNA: TGTGCCAGCAGTTTGGGCGAAGGAGGAGGCTACACCTTC.

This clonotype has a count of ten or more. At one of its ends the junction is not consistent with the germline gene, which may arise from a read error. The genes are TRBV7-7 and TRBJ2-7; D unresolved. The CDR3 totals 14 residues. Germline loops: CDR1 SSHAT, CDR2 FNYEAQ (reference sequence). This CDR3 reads CASSSGPEDYEQYF. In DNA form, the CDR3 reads TGTGCTAGCAGCTCAGGCCCAGAGGACTACGAGCAGTACTTC.

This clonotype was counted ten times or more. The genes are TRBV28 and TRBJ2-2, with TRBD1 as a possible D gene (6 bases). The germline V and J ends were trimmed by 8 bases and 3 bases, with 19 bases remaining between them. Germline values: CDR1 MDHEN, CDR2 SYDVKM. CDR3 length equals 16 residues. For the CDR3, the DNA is TGTGCCAGCCTGAACAAGCTCCAGGGGTACACCGGGGAGCTGTTTTTT. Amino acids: CASLNKLQGYTGELFF.

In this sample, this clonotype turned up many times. The CDR3 sequence: CASSEEMGPETQYF. CDR3 sequence (DNA): TGTGCCAGCAGTGAGGAAATGGGTCCGGAGACCCAGTACTTC. The chain uses TRBV2 and TRBJ2-5; D gene ambiguous. The germline CDR1 and CDR2 sequences are SNHLY and FYNNEI. The CDR3 sequence is 14 residues long. Trimming stripped 3 bases from V and 5 bases from J, with 13 bases between.

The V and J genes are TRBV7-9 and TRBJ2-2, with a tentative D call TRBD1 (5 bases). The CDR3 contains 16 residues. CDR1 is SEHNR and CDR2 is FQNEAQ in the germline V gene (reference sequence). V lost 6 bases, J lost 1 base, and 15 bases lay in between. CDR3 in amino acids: CASSVQGRGNTGELFF. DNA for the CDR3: TGTGCCAGCAGTGTCCAGGGCCGCGGGAACACCGGGGAGCTGTTTTTT.

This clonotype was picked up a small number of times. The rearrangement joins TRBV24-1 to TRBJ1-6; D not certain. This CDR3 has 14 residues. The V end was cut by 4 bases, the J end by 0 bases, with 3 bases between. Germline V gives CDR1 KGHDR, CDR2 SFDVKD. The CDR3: CATSDSSYNSPLHF. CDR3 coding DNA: TGTGCCACCAGTGACAGCTCCTATAATTCACCCCTCCACTTT.

CDR3 loop: CASSLSILSYEQYF. CDR3 DNA sequence: TGTGCCAGCAGTTTATCTATACTCTCCTACGAGCAGTACTTC. This chain links TRBV27 with TRBJ2-7; D unclear. The CDR3 extends over 14 amino acids. Germline V gene sequence: CDR1 MNHEY, CDR2 SMNVEV (reference sequence). Trimming pared 0 bases from V and 0 bases from J, leaving 6 bases between.

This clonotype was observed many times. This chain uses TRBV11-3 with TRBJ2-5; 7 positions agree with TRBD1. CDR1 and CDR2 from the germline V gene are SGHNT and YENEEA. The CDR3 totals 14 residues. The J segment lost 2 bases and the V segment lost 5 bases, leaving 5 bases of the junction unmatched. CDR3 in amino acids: CASSTRDRQETQYF. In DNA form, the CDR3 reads TGTGCCAGCAGCACCAGGGACAGACAAGAGACCCAGTACTTC.

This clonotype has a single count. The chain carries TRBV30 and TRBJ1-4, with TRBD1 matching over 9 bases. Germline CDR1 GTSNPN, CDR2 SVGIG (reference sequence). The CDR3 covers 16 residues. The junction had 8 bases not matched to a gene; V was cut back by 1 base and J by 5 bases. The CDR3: CAWSARDRVANEKLFF. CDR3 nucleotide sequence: TGTGCCTGGAGTGCCAGGGACAGGGTGGCCAATGAAAAACTGTTTTTT.

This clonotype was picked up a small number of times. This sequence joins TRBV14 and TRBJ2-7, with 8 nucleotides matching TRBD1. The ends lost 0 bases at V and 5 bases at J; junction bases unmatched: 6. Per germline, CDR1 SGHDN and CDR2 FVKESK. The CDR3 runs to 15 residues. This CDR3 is CASSQDPDRVDEQYF. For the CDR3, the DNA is TGTGCCAGCAGCCAAGATCCGGACAGGGTGGACGAGCAGTACTTC.

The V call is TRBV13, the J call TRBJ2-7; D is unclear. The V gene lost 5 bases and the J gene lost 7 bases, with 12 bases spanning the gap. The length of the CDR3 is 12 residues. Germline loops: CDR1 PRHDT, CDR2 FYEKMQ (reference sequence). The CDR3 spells CASSPRSEEQYF. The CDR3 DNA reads TGTGCCAGCAGCCCCCGATCCGAGGAGCAGTACTTC.

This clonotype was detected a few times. The CDR3: CASSLAGVNTIYF. CDR3 coding DNA: TGTGCCAGCAGTTTAGCAGGGGTAAACACCATATATTTT. V gene TRBV28 combines with J gene TRBJ1-3; possibly TRBD1 for D (6 bases). The V end was cut by 2 bases, the J end by 6 bases, with 8 bases between. Germline V gene lookup returns CDR1 MDHEN and CDR2 SYDVKM. The CDR3 length is 13 residues.

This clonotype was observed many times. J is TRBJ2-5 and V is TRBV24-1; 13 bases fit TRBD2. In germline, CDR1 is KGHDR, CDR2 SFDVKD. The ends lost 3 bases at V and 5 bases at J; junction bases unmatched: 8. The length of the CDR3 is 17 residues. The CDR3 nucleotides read TGTGCCACCAGTGATCCCACACTAGCGGGAGGGCCGGAGACCCAGTACTTC. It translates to CATSDPTLAGGPETQYF.

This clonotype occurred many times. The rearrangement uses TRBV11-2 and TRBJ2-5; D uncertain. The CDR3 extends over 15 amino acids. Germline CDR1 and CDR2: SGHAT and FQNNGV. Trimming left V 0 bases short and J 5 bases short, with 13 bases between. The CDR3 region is CASSLESAPGETQYF. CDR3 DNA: TGTGCCAGCAGCTTAGAGTCCGCTCCCGGGGAGACCCAGTACTTC.